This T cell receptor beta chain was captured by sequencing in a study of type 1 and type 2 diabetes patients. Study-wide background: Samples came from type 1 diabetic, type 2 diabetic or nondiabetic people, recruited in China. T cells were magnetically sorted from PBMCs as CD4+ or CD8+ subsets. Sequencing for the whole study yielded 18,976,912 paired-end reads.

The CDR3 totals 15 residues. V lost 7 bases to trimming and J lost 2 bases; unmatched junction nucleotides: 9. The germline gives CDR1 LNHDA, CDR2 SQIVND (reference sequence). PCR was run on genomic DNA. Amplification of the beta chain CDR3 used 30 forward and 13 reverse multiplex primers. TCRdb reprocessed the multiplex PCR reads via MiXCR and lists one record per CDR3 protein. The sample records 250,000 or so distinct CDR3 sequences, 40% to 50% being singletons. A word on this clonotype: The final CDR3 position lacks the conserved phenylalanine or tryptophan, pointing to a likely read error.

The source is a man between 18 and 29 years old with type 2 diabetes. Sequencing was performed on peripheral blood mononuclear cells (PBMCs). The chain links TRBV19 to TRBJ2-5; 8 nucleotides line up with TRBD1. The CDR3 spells CASTMTGQAQETQYY. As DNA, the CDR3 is TGTGCCAGTACCATGACGGGACAGGCTCAAGAGACCCAGTACTAC.